Described below is a single T cell receptor (beta chain) sequence and its context. Antigen unknown. This sample stems from a study of T cell repertoires in cytomegalovirus infection. The study's findings and limits: HLA-C-restricted CMV clonotypes gave the most frequent clonotype in two of eight donors.

TCRdb processed the reads anew with MiXCR; each CDR3 protein has one entry. This repertoire shows roughly 500,000 distinct CDR3 sequences, about 11% found once; its top ten account for roughly 10%. The CDR3 has 12 residues. Trimming took off 7 bases at V and 9 bases at J, with 13 bases between the two ends. The V gene's germline CDR1 is LNHDA and CDR2 SQIVND (reference sequence). Input material: PBMCs. The origin of this receptor is a human donor in good health (CMV status not recorded). Some clones in this sample may be carry-over from other donors' samples. The chain combines TRBV19 with TRBJ1-5; D remains unclear. As DNA, the CDR3 is TGTGCCAGTATGAGGGCGGCGGGGCCCCAGCATTTT. Protein: CASMRAAGPQHF.